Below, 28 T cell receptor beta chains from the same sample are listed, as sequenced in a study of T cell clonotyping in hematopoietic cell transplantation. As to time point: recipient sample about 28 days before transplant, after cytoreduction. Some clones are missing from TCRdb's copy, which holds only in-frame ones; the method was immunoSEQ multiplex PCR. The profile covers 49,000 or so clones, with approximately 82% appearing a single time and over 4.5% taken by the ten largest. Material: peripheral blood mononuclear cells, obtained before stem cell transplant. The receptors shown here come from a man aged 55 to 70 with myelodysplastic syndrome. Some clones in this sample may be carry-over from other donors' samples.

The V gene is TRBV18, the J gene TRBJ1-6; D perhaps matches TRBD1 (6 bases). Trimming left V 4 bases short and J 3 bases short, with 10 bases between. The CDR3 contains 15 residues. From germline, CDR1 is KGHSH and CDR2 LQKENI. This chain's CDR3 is CASSLQGYYNSPLHF. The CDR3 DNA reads TGTGCCAGCTCACTACAGGGATACTATAATTCACCCCTCCACTTT.

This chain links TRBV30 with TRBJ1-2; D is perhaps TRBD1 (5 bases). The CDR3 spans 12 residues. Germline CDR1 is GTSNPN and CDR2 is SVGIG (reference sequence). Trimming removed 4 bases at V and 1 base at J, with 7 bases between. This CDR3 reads CAWTQGNYGYTF. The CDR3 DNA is TGTGCCTGGACCCAGGGTAACTATGGCTACACCTTC.

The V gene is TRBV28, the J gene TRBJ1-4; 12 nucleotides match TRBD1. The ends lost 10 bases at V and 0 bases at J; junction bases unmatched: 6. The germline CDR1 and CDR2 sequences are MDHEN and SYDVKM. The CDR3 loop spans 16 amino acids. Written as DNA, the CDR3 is TGTGCCACCAGCGGGACAGGGGGCGCAACTAATGAAAAACTGTTTTTT. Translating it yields CATSGTGGATNEKLFF.

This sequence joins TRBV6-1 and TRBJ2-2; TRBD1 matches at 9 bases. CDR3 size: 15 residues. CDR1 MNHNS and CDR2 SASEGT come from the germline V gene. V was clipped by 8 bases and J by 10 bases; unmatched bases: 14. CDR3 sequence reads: CASRGQGRVGEELFF. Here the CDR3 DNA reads TGTGCCAGCCGGGGACAGGGCCGGGTGGGCGAGGAGCTGTTTTTT.

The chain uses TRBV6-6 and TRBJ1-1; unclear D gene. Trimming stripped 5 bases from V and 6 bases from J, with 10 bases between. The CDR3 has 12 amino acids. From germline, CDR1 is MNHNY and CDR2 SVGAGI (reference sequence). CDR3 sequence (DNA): TGTGCCAGCAGTCCCGGGTTGTCTGAAGCTTTCTTT. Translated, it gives CASSPGLSEAFF.

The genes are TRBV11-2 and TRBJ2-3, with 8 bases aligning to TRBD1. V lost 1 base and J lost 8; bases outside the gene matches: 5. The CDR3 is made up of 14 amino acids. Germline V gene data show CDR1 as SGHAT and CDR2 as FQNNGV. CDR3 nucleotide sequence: TGTGCCAGCAGCTTAGTTTCAGGGGGCGGTACGCAGTATTTT. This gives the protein CASSLVSGGGTQYF.

The DNA for the CDR3 is TGTGCCAGCATCACACCAAACTTCTCTGGAAACACCATATATTTT. This sequence encodes CASITPNFSGNTIYF. The rearrangement joins TRBV7-6 to TRBJ1-3; D is undetermined. This CDR3 region has 15 residues. CDR1 is SGHVS, CDR2 FNYEAQ, per germline. V lost 7 bases to trimming and J lost 0 bases, with 13 bases between them. Filled out from reference TRBV7-6 and TRBJ1-3, the complete variable domain reads GAGVSQSPRYKVTKRGQDVALRCDPISGHVSLYWYRQALGQGPEFLTYFNYEAQQDKSGLPNDRFSAERPEGSISTLTIQRTEQRDSAMYRCASITPNFSGNTIYFGEGSWLTVV.

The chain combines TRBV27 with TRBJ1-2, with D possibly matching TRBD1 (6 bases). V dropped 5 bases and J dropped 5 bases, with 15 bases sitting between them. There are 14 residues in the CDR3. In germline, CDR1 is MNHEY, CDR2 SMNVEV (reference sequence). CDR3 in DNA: TGTGCCAGCAGTAAGGGGGGGGCGGGATATGGCTACACCTTC. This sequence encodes CASSKGGAGYGYTF.

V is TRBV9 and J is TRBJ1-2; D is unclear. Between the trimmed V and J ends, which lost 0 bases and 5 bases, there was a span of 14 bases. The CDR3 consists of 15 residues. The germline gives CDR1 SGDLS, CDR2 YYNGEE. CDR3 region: CASSVDPTSQYGYTF. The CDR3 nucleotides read TGTGCCAGCAGCGTAGACCCCACTAGCCAGTATGGCTACACCTTC.

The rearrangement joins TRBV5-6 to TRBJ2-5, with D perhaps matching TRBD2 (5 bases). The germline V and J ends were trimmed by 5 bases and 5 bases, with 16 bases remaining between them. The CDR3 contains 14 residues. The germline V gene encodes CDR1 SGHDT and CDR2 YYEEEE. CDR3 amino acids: CASSSGLSTETQYF. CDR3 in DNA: TGTGCCAGCAGTTCTGGACTCTCGACGGAGACCCAGTACTTC.

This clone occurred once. In DNA form, the CDR3 reads TGTGCCTGGAGCCCGGACGGGACTAACTATGGCTACACCTTC. It codes for CAWSPDGTNYGYTF. The chain joins TRBV30 to TRBJ1-2, with D hard to call. Trimming removed 3 bases at V and 0 bases at J, with 11 bases between. This CDR3 contains 14 residues. Germline values: CDR1 GTSNPN, CDR2 SVGIG (reference sequence).

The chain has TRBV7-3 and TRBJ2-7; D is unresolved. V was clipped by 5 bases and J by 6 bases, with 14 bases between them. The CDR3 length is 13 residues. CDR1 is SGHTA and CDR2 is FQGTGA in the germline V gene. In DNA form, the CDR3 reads TGTGCCAGCAGCCTGAATACCGCGACCGAGCAGTACTTC. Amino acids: CASSLNTATEQYF.

Here the CDR3 DNA reads TGTGCCAGCAGCCGAGGGGCAGCGAACACCGGGGAGCTGTTTTTT. This sequence encodes CASSRGAANTGELFF. The chain links TRBV11-2 to TRBJ2-2, with D perhaps TRBD1 or TRBD2 (5 bases each). The V end was cut by 5 bases, the J end by 0 bases, with 10 bases between. This CDR3 has 15 amino acids. Germline V gene lookup returns CDR1 SGHAT and CDR2 FQNNGV.

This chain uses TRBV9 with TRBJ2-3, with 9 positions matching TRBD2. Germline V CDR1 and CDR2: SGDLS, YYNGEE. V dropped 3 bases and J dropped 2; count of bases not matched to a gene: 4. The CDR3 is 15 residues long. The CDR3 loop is CASSGSGGTTDTQYF. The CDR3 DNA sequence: TGTGCCAGCAGCGGAAGCGGGGGGACCACAGATACGCAGTATTTT.

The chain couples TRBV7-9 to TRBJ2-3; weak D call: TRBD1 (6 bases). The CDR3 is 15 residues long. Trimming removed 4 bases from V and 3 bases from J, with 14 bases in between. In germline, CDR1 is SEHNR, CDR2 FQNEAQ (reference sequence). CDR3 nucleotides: TGTGCCAGCAGCTGGGGGCGAAGGGCAACAGATACGCAGTATTTT. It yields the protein CASSWGRRATDTQYF.

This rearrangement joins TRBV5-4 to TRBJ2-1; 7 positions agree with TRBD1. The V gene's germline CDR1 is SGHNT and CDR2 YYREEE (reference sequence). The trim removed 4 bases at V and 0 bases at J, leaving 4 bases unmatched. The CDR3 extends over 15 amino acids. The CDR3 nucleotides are TGTGCCAGCAGCCCGGGACAGTTCTCCTACAATGAGCAGTTCTTC. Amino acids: CASSPGQFSYNEQFF.

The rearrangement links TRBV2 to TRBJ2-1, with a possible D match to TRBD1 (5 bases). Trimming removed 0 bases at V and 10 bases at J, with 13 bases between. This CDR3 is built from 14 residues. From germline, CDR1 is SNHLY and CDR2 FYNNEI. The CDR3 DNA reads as TGTGCCAGCAGTGAAGCGGACACCGCCCGGGAGCAGTTCTTC. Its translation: CASSEADTAREQFF.

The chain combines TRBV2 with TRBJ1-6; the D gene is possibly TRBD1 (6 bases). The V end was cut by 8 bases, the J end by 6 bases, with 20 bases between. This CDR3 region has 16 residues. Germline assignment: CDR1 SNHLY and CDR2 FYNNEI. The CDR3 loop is CASSPTGTFSNSPLHF. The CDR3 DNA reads TGTGCCAGCTCACCTACCGGGACATTCTCTAATTCACCCCTCCACTTT.

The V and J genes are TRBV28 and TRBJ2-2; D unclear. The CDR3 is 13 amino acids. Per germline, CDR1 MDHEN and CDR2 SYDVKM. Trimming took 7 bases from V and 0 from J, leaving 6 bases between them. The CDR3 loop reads CASKWSNTGELFF. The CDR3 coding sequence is TGTGCCAGCAAGTGGTCGAACACCGGGGAGCTGTTTTTT.

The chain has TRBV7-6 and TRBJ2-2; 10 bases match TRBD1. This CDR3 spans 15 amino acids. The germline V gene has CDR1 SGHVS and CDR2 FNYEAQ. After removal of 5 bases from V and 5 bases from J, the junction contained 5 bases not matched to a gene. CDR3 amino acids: CASSTGQGRTGELFF. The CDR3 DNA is TGTGCCAGCAGCACGGGACAGGGGAGAACCGGGGAGCTGTTTTTT. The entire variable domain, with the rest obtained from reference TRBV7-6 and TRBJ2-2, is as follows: GAGVSQSPRYKVTKRGQDVALRCDPISGHVSLYWYRQALGQGPEFLTYFNYEAQQDKSGLPNDRFSAERPEGSISTLTIQRTEQRDSAMYRCASSTGQGRTGELFFGEGSRLTVL.

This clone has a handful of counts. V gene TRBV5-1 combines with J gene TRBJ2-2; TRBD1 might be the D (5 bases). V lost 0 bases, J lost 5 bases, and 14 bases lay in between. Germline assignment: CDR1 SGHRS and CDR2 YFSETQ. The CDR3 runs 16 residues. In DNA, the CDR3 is TGCGCCAGCAGCTTGGTCGGTCAGGGAATAACCGGGGAGCTGTTTTTT. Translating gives CASSLVGQGITGELFF.

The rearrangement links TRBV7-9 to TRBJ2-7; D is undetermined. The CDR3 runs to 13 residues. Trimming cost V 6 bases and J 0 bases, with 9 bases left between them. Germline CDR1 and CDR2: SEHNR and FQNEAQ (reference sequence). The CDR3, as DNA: TGTGCCAGCAGTCTCGAGAGCTCCTACGAGCAGTACTTC. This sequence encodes CASSLESSYEQYF.

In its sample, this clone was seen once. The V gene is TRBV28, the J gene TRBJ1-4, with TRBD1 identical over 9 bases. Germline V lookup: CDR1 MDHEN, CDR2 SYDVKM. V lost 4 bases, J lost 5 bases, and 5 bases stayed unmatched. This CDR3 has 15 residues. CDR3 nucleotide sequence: TGTGCCAGCAGTTCCGGTGGGACAGGGAATGAAAAACTGTTTTTT. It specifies CASSSGGTGNEKLFF.

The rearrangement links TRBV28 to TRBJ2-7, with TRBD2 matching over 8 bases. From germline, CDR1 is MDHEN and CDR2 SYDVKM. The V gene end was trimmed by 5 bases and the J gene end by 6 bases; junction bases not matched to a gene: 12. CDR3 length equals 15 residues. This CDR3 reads CASSPPGGVVVEQYF. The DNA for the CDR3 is TGTGCCAGCAGTCCCCCGGGAGGGGTGGTTGTCGAGCAGTACTTC.

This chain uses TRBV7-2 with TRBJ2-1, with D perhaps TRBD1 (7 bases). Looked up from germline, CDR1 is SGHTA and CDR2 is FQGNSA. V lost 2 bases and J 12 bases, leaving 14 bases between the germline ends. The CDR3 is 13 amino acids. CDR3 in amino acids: CASSLSRQGGQFF. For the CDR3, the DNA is TGTGCCAGCAGCTTATCCCGACAGGGAGGGCAGTTCTTC.

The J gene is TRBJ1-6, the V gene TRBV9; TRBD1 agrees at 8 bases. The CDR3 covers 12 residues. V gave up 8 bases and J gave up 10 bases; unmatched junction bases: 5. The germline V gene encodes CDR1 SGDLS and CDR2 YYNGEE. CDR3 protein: CARTGGGSPLHF. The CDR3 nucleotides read TGTGCCAGAACAGGGGGAGGCTCACCCCTCCACTTT.

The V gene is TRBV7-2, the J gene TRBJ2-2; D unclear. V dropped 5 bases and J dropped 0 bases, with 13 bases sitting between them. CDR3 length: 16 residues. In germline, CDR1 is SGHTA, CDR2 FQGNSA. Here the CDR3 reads CASSLLGAPNTGELFF. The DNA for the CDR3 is TGTGCCAGCAGCCTCCTGGGTGCGCCGAACACCGGGGAGCTGTTTTTT.

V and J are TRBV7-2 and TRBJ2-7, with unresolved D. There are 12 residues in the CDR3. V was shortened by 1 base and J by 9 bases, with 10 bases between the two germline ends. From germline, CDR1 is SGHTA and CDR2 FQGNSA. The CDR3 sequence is CASSLDISTQYF. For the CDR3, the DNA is TGTGCCAGCAGCTTAGACATCAGCACGCAGTACTTC.